The 12 T cell receptor beta chains below were found in one sample sequenced in a study of blood T cell repertoires in COVID-19. Sequencing was performed with immunoSEQ multiplex PCR; in TCRdb, only in-frame clones are kept and a portion is missing. This sample has more than 100,000 clones, with more than 85% found just once. The sequencing input was peripheral blood. All receptors come from a human donor in a cohort sampled during active COVID-19.

This chain links TRBV5-1 with TRBJ1-2, with a tentative D call TRBD1 (5 bases). This CDR3 is 14 amino acids long. Germline V gene lookup returns CDR1 SGHRS and CDR2 YFSETQ. V was clipped by 4 bases and J by 8 bases, with 18 bases between them. CDR3 amino acids: CASSETVTRLGYTF. The CDR3, as DNA: TGCGCCAGCAGCGAGACAGTTACTCGGTTAGGCTACACCTTC.

The gene calls are TRBV9 and TRBJ1-2; 7 bases line up with TRBD1. This CDR3 region has 12 residues. In germline, CDR1 is SGDLS, CDR2 YYNGEE. The ends lost 2 bases at V and 9 bases at J; junction bases unmatched: 4. The CDR3 DNA follows: TGTGCCAGCAGCGTGTCAGGGGGGAGCTACACCTTC. Translation: CASSVSGGSYTF.

This clone was detected a few times. This chain uses TRBV3-1 (or the pseudogene TRBV3-2) with TRBJ2-2, with TRBD1 matching over 8 bases. The V and J ends lost 1 base and 6 bases, in that order; junction bases with no gene match: 13. The CDR3 loop spans 18 amino acids. Germline V gene data show CDR1 as LGHDT and CDR2 as YNNKEL (reference sequence). CDR3 loop: CASSQGFRGLERAGELFF. The CDR3 nucleotides read TGTGCCAGCAGCCAAGGCTTCAGGGGGCTGGAACGGGCCGGGGAGCTGTTTTTT.

The chain has TRBV7-2 and TRBJ2-7, with 10 nucleotides matching TRBD2. The germline V gene encodes CDR1 SGHTA and CDR2 FQGNSA. V shed 6 bases, J shed 0 bases, and the junction held 5 bases outside the gene matches. The CDR3 loop spans 15 amino acids. CDR3 residues: CASRASGGASYEQYF. The CDR3 DNA follows: TGTGCCAGCAGGGCAAGCGGGGGGGCCTCCTACGAGCAGTACTTC.

J is TRBJ2-5 and V is TRBV5-6; the D is unclear. Germline lookup yields CDR1 SGHDT and CDR2 YYEEEE. This CDR3 spans 14 amino acids. V lost 0 bases and J lost 3, with 9 bases in between. The CDR3 DNA follows: TGTGCCAGCAGCTTGGATCGGTTTGAAGAGACCCAGTACTTC. Encoded protein: CASSLDRFEETQYF.

The count of this clone is one. J is TRBJ2-5 and V is TRBV19, with D possibly TRBD2 on 5 matching bases. The CDR3 extends over 14 amino acids. V dropped 0 bases and J dropped 1 base, with 6 bases sitting between them. Germline lookup yields CDR1 LNHDA and CDR2 SQIVND (reference sequence). The CDR3 region has the DNA TGTGCCAGTAGTATAGACGGGATCCAAGAGACCCAGTACTTC. Translating it yields CASSIDGIQETQYF.

This chain links TRBV19 with TRBJ2-7, with a weak D call TRBD2 (5 bases). Trimming took off 3 bases at V and 2 bases at J, with 11 bases between the two ends. CDR1 and CDR2 (germline): LNHDA, SQIVND (reference sequence). The CDR3 has 14 amino acids. Here the CDR3 DNA reads TGTGCCAGTAGTATTCGGGAAAATACCTACGAGCAGTACTTC. It specifies CASSIRENTYEQYF. The entire variable domain, with the rest obtained from reference TRBV19 and TRBJ2-7, is as follows: DGGITQSPKYLFRKEGQNVTLSCEQNLNHDAMYWYRQDPGQGLRLIYYSQIVNDFQKGDIAEGYSVSREKKESFPLTVTSAQKNPTAFYLCASSIRENTYEQYFGPGTRLTVT.

The chain joins TRBV7-9 to TRBJ2-3; 8 nucleotides agree with TRBD2. V was pared by 2 bases and J by 5 bases, with 0 bases of the junction left unmatched. Germline V gene sequence: CDR1 SEHNR, CDR2 FQNEAQ (reference sequence). The CDR3 is 13 amino acids. This CDR3 reads CASSLTSGDTQYF. The CDR3 bases are TGTGCCAGCAGCTTAACTAGCGGAGATACGCAGTATTTT.

This clone appeared a few times. The chain has TRBV9 and TRBJ1-1; TRBD1 agrees at 7 bases. The CDR3 consists of 15 residues. Germline CDR1 reads SGDLS; CDR2 reads YYNGEE. V shed 3 bases, J shed 1 base, and the junction held 6 bases outside the gene matches. The CDR3 loop is CASSATGLGNTEAFF. The CDR3 DNA is TGTGCCAGCAGCGCGACAGGGTTGGGGAACACTGAAGCTTTCTTT. The full variable domain, in which reference TRBV9 and TRBJ1-1 provide the parts outside the CDR3, is DSGVTQTPKHLITATGQRVTLRCSPRSGDLSVYWYQQSLDQGLQFLIQYYNGEERAKGNILERFSAQQFPDLHSELNLSSLELGDSALYFCASSATGLGNTEAFFGQGTRLTVV.

The V and J genes are TRBV11-2 and TRBJ2-2, with no clear D. The germline CDR1 and CDR2 sequences are SGHAT and FQNNGV. The CDR3 sequence is 12 residues long. The germline V and J ends were trimmed by 6 bases and 2 bases, with 4 bases remaining between them. The CDR3 here is CASRLNTGELFF. CDR3 DNA: TGTGCCAGCAGACTAAACACCGGGGAGCTGTTTTTT.

The V gene is TRBV5-6, the J gene TRBJ1-2, with TRBD1 identical over 8 bases. The CDR3 has 13 residues. Germline CDR1 is SGHDT and CDR2 is YYEEEE. J lost 7 bases, V lost 4 bases, and 6 bases had no gene match. The CDR3 nucleotides are TGTGCCAGCAGCCAACAGGGGGGATTTGGCTACACCTTC. The encoded protein is CASSQQGGFGYTF.

The chain links TRBV5-1 to TRBJ2-7, with 7 bases that match TRBD1. Per the germline V gene, CDR1 is SGHRS and CDR2 is YFSETQ. With 1 base clipped from V and 5 bases from J, the junction kept 3 bases outside the gene matches. The CDR3 runs to 13 residues. The CDR3 bases are TGCGCCAGCAGCTTGAGAGACAGGGACGAGCAGTACTTC. Translation gives CASSLRDRDEQYF.